Listed below are T cell receptor beta chains from one sample, sequenced in a study of graft-versus-host responses after intestinal transplantation. No cognate antigen is known for these TCRs. Repertoires were generated with immunoSEQ multiplex PCR, while TCRdb's copy carries only in-frame clones and drops some. The sample records some 97,000 clones, roughly 87% being singletons. This material consisted of unstimulated CD4+ T cells sorted from spleen or lymph node cells, taken before transplant. Receptors were obtained from a human donor who was the organ donor for an intestinal transplant. The CDR3 runs from the conserved cysteine through the conserved F or W. Clone size is not always given. Where it is, it says once, few, many or a class for expanded clones.

clone_size | v_call | cdr3_aa
- | TRBV20-1 | CSARTAGLVYF
- | TRBV28 | CASSPGLAREQYF
- | TRBV10-3 | CAISQRHLSYNEQFF
- | TRBV11-1 | CASSSDRGETQYF
- | TRBV6-1 | CASSESEWRNIQYF
- | TRBV9 | CASSVDQRGGRNEQFF
- | TRBV2 | CAVTRIASTDTQYF
few | TRBV6-5 | CASSYSGTRADTQYF
- | TRBV5-8 | CASSLVVAQGSYGYTF
- | TRBV10-3 | CATSNRDSSYEQYF
- | TRBV28 | CASSPRVFANEKLFF
- | TRBV5-5 | CASTPEVKRLSSYEQYF
- | TRBV30 | CAWSVIPSPGSNQPQHF
- | TRBV5-1 | CASSFGPGDGYTF
- | TRBV7-3 | CASNQRGGTVDTQYF
- | TRBV5-1 | CASSLGQGAQTEAFF
- | TRBV5-1 | CASSLTSGGAEQYF
- | TRBV2 | CASRGQGVTDTQYF
once | TRBV27 | CASSLFSRDTGSPLHF
- | TRBV28 | CASSLWGKQGSNSPLHF
- | TRBV6-1 | CASSEPNTGELFF
- | TRBV9 | CASSPRQGAGSTEAFF
- | TRBV11-3 | CASRPTPGSEQFF
- | TRBV5-6 | CASSPFGGNTEAFF
- | TRBV4-1 | CASSQPFTGDDNEQFF
- | TRBV5-6 | CASSLMGNSPLHF
- | TRBV7-9 | CASSLEEKGVEAFF
- | TRBV7-2 | CASSLGRAGGIDKYF
- | TRBV6-1 | CASSVSETGNYGYTF
- | TRBV9 | CASSPNQGGGKLYEQYF
once | TRBV5-8 | CASSYGQGANSPLHF
- | TRBV5-1 | CASSLGTNYEQYF
- | TRBV4-1 | CASSLQTRGGLDEQFF
- | TRBV5-1 | CASSLDGLNEKLFF
- | TRBV4-2 | CASSQGTVSNTEAFF
- | TRBV7-9 | CASSYSGSNQPQHF
- | TRBV7-3 | CASSSGQAGGSRETQYF
- | TRBV29-1 | CSGGSRFTDTQYF
- | TRBV19 | CASSTQTGNQPQHF
- | TRBV19 | CASRLNGQKNSPLHF
- | TRBV6-5 | CASSYSKGQGTYGYTF
- | TRBV4-2 | CASSQNKRGAQEEKLFF
- | TRBV27 | CASSSGTPGTGELFF
- | TRBV9 | CASSVGLGQTSGNTIYF
- | TRBV4-1 | CASSQDGGRQPQHF
- | TRBV7-9 | CASSASGGTGELFF
- | TRBV7-3 | CASSLNPGELFF
few | TRBV7-9 | CASSFWTSVDTQYF
- | TRBV6-1 | CASSPTEMNTEAFF
- | TRBV2 | CASGTRTSTDTQYF
- | TRBV5-1 | CASSLEGANTEAFF
- | TRBV2 | CASSDSGTGSTGELFF
- | TRBV10-3 | CAISGGETQYF
- | TRBV10-1 | CASSESGVGLNEQFF